The 23 T cell receptor beta chains presented below share a single source sample, sequenced in a study of resident and recirculating memory T cells in vitiligo. The protocol was immunoSEQ multiplex PCR, while the TCRdb copy is restricted to in-frame clones and leaves out a portion. The sample records 72,000 or so clones, about 90% being singletons. The sequenced material came from blood. The source of these receptors is a male donor with vitiligo.

The chain couples TRBV9 to TRBJ2-1, with 12 bases lining up with TRBD2. The CDR3 is 18 amino acids. The V segment lost 0 bases and the J segment 9 bases; nucleotides outside the gene matches: 13. Germline assignment: CDR1 SGDLS and CDR2 YYNGEE. CDR3 loop: CASSVGTSGNVLNAEQFF. The DNA of the CDR3 is TGTGCCAGCAGCGTAGGGACTAGCGGGAATGTTTTGAACGCTGAGCAGTTCTTC. The whole variable domain, filled in from reference TRBV9 and TRBJ2-1, reads DSGVTQTPKHLITATGQRVTLRCSPRSGDLSVYWYQQSLDQGLQFLIQYYNGEERAKGNILERFSAQQFPDLHSELNLSSLELGDSALYFCASSVGTSGNVLNAEQFFGPGTRLTVL.

This chain uses TRBV27 with TRBJ1-1; 11 bases fit TRBD1. Germline V gene lookup returns CDR1 MNHEY and CDR2 SMNVEV (reference sequence). V shed 5 bases, J shed 3 bases, and the junction held 5 bases outside the gene matches. CDR3 length: 15 residues. The CDR3 spells CASSPRTGGYTEAFF. The DNA for the CDR3 is TGTGCCAGCAGTCCCAGGACAGGGGGCTACACTGAAGCTTTCTTT.

The chain employs TRBV28 and TRBJ2-7; 8 nucleotides match TRBD1. The V segment lost 4 bases and the J segment 2 bases; nucleotides outside the gene matches: 7. Germline values: CDR1 MDHEN, CDR2 SYDVKM. This CDR3 region has 15 residues. Here the CDR3 DNA reads TGTGCCAGCAGTTCCGTGGGACAGGCCACCTACGAGCAGTACTTC. Encoded protein: CASSSVGQATYEQYF.

DNA of the CDR3: TGTGCCAGTAGCCCGGGGGGGGCCTACGAGCAGTACTTC. Translating gives CASSPGGAYEQYF. This rearrangement joins TRBV19 to TRBJ2-7; 8 bases align to TRBD2. V lost 6 bases, J lost 2 bases, and 3 bases stayed unmatched. Germline V gene sequence: CDR1 LNHDA, CDR2 SQIVND (reference sequence). This CDR3 has 13 amino acids.

The chain uses TRBV5-1 and TRBJ2-2; TRBD1 might be the D (6 bases). V was trimmed by 0 bases and J by 6 bases, leaving 12 bases between them. The germline CDR1 and CDR2 sequences are SGHRS and YFSETQ. The CDR3 spans 15 residues. The CDR3 DNA reads TGCGCCAGCAGCTTGGTTACAGGGTTAGCCGGGGAGCTGTTTTTT. This codes for CASSLVTGLAGELFF.

The chain recombines TRBV7-8 with TRBJ2-7; perhaps TRBD1 as D (5 bases). Trimming left V 2 bases short and J 7 bases short, with 21 bases between. The CDR3 has 16 amino acids. Germline values: CDR1 SGHVS, CDR2 FQNEAQ. The CDR3 sequence is CASSLRRWTPLWEQYF. Written as DNA, the CDR3 is TGTGCCAGCAGCTTAAGACGGTGGACACCCTTGTGGGAGCAGTACTTC.

In this sample, this clone turned up a few times. The genes are TRBV19 and TRBJ2-7; 14 bases fit TRBD2. Per germline, CDR1 LNHDA and CDR2 SQIVND (reference sequence). The CDR3 spans 15 residues. V gave up 6 bases and J gave up 5 bases; unmatched junction bases: 6. As DNA, the CDR3 is TGTGCCAGTAGCTCCCTGGGACTAGCGGGAGACGAGCAGTACTTC. It encodes CASSSLGLAGDEQYF.

The chain couples TRBV7-2 to TRBJ2-2; 8 bases match TRBD1. CDR3 size: 15 residues. Germline V gene data show CDR1 as SGHTA and CDR2 as FQGNSA. Losses at the gene ends were 2 bases for V and 3 bases for J; bases not matched to a gene: 2. The CDR3 region has the DNA TGTGCCAGCAGCTTATTCAGGGGGCACACCGGGGAGCTGTTTTTT. Its translation: CASSLFRGHTGELFF.

The chain couples TRBV7-8 to TRBJ2-1; 12 bases agree with TRBD2. This CDR3 contains 15 residues. With 6 bases clipped from V and 8 bases from J, the junction kept 8 bases outside the gene matches. Germline V gene data show CDR1 as SGHVS and CDR2 as FQNEAQ. CDR3 sequence (DNA): TGTGCCAGCAGATATCGGACTAGCGGGAACGATGAGCAGTTCTTC. Translated: CASRYRTSGNDEQFF.

The chain is built from TRBV2 and TRBJ2-1; the match to TRBD2 covers 7 bases. This CDR3 has 14 amino acids. J was trimmed by 7 bases and V by 10 bases; bases with no gene match: 13. Looked up from germline, CDR1 is SNHLY and CDR2 is FYNNEI. CDR3 bases: TGTGCCACAACTGGGGGGAGGGCCAGAAATGAGCAGTTCTTC. Residues: CATTGGRARNEQFF.

J is TRBJ2-3 and V is TRBV30, with D possibly matching TRBD2 (7 bases). Trimming took 2 bases from V and 3 from J, leaving 18 bases between them. This CDR3 spans 16 amino acids. Per the germline V gene, CDR1 is GTSNPN and CDR2 is SVGIG (reference sequence). This CDR3 is CAWSHGVGGGTDTQYF. CDR3 nucleotides: TGTGCCTGGAGTCATGGGGTAGGGGGGGGGACAGATACGCAGTATTTT.

As to this clone: A junction boundary mismatches the germline segment, possibly from a read error. The chain uses TRBV18 and TRBJ2-3; 10 nucleotides agree with TRBD1. This CDR3 contains 15 residues. The germline CDR1 and CDR2 sequences are KGHSH and LQKENI. CDR3 nucleotides: TGTGCCAGCTCACCCACGGGACAGGGGTCAGATACGCAATATTTT. Amino acid sequence: CASSPTGQGSDTQYF.

The chain is built from TRBV6-5 and TRBJ2-7; 7 bases line up with TRBD2. The CDR3 is 16 residues long. Trimming took 3 bases from V and 0 from J; bases not matched to a gene: 8. Germline-derived CDR1 and CDR2 are MNHEY and SVGAGI. CDR3 residues: CASSYSAGEGSYEQYF. For the CDR3, the DNA is TGTGCCAGCAGTTATTCCGCGGGAGAGGGCTCCTACGAGCAGTACTTC.

The gene calls are TRBV6-4 and TRBJ2-1, with TRBD2 matching 8 bases. The junction had 9 bases not matched to a gene; V was cut back by 5 bases and J by 6 bases. Germline V lookup: CDR1 MRHNA, CDR2 SNTAGT. The CDR3 is 15 residues long. CDR3 loop: CASSPQAGGRNEQFF. The CDR3 DNA reads as TGTGCCAGCAGTCCCCAGGCGGGAGGACGCAATGAGCAGTTCTTC.

The chain is built from TRBV28 and TRBJ1-1, with a possible D match to TRBD1 (6 bases). Per germline, CDR1 MDHEN and CDR2 SYDVKM. V gave up 3 bases and J gave up 1 base, with 18 bases separating them. There are 17 residues in the CDR3. CDR3 DNA: TGTGCCAGCAGTTTGGTCTTATCGAGGGGGGGGAACACTGAAGCTTTCTTT. Protein: CASSLVLSRGGNTEAFF.

The CDR3 nucleotides read TGTGCCAGCAGTGATCTAGCGGGCGCAAACGAGCAGTTCTTC. It translates to CASSDLAGANEQFF. The gene calls are TRBV6-4 and TRBJ2-1; 8 positions agree with TRBD2. The CDR3 length is 14 residues. The germline gives CDR1 MRHNA, CDR2 SNTAGT. Unmatched junction bases numbered 8, after V lost 3 bases and J lost 10 bases.

The chain links TRBV28 to TRBJ2-5, with TRBD2 matching over 7 bases. J was trimmed by 10 bases and V by 3 bases; bases with no gene match: 5. The CDR3 sequence is 12 residues long. Germline-derived CDR1 and CDR2 are MDHEN and SYDVKM. CDR3: CASSFWRGGQYF. The CDR3 DNA reads as TGTGCCAGCAGTTTTTGGCGCGGGGGCCAGTACTTC.

The chain employs TRBV6-5 and TRBJ2-1; TRBD1 agrees at 11 bases. Unmatched junction bases numbered 11, after V lost 6 bases and J lost 10 bases. CDR1 MNHEY and CDR2 SVGAGI come from the germline V gene. This CDR3 is 15 amino acids long. CDR3 loop: CASRNRDRGSREQFF. CDR3 sequence (DNA): TGTGCCAGCAGAAACCGGGACAGGGGGTCACGAGAGCAGTTCTTC.

The chain has TRBV19 and TRBJ1-5; 7 bases are a match to TRBD1. This CDR3 has 14 amino acids. Germline lookup yields CDR1 LNHDA and CDR2 SQIVND (reference sequence). With V trimmed by 8 bases and J by 4 bases, 8 bases remained unmatched. DNA of the CDR3: TGTGCCAGTCTCAGAGACAGGGTAAATCAGCCCCAGCATTTT. It is translated as CASLRDRVNQPQHF.

This clone was counted a few times. This rearrangement joins TRBV5-6 to TRBJ2-1; 8 positions match TRBD1. After removal of 0 bases from V and 4 bases from J, the junction contained 3 bases not matched to a gene. The CDR3 length is 15 residues. Germline CDR1 and CDR2: SGHDT and YYEEEE. The CDR3 DNA follows: TGTGCCAGCAGCTTGGGGCAGGGGGCTTACAATGAGCAGTTCTTC. It specifies CASSLGQGAYNEQFF.

This chain's CDR3 is CASSLSPQGGYEQYF. CDR3 sequence (DNA): TGTGCCAGCAGCTTAAGTCCACAGGGGGGTTACGAGCAGTACTTC. This chain connects TRBV7-6 to TRBJ2-7, with TRBD1 identical over 8 bases. Trimming at V came to 2 bases and at J to 4 bases, leaving 7 bases not matched to a gene. This CDR3 region has 15 residues. Germline V lookup: CDR1 SGHVS, CDR2 FNYEAQ.

This chain joins TRBV11-3 and TRBJ2-2; 7 nucleotides match TRBD1. Germline V lookup: CDR1 SGHNT, CDR2 YENEEA. V shed 5 bases and J 6 bases; nucleotides not matched to a gene: 6. The CDR3 is made up of 14 amino acids. In DNA, the CDR3 is TGTGCCAGCAGCCGGCCCGGACAGGCCGGGGAGCTGTTTTTT. Protein sequence: CASSRPGQAGELFF.

This clone showed up just once. The chain combines TRBV4-1 with TRBJ1-5; 9 nucleotides match TRBD1. Germline V gives CDR1 MGHRA, CDR2 YSYEKL. V lost 0 bases to trimming and J lost 6 bases; unmatched junction nucleotides: 6. The CDR3 has 16 residues. The CDR3 bases are TGCGCCAGCAGCCAAGATACCGGACAGGGGACTCAGCCCCAGCATTTT. This codes for CASSQDTGQGTQPQHF.